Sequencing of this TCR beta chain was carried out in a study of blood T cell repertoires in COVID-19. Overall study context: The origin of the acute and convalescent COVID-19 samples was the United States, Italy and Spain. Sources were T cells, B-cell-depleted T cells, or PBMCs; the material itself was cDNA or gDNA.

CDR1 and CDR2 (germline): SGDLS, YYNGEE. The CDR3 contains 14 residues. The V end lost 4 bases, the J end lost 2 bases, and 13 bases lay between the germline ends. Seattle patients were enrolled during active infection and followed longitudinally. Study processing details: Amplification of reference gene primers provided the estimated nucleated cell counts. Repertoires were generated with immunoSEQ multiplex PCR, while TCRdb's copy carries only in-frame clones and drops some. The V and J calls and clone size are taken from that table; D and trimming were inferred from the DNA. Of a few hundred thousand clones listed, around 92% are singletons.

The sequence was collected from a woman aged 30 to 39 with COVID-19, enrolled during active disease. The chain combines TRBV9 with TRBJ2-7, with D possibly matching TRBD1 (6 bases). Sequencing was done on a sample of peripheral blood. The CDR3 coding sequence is TGTGCCAGCAGCATCGGACAGACAACCTACGAGCAGTACTTC. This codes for CASSIGQTTYEQYF.